The 14 T cell receptor beta chains given below trace back to one sample, sequenced in a study of spatial heterogeneity in lung cancer. Study results and caveats: Expanded alpha and beta TCR counts within tumors tracked tumor mutation counts.

Described time point: sample taken at primary tumor resection. TCRdb reanalysed the 5' RACE reads using MiXCR and keeps one entry per CDR3 protein. This sample has roughly 17,000 distinct CDR3 sequences, with 5% to 8% found just once. These receptors have no known antigen. Sequences were derived from lung tumor tissue, sampled at surgery. All receptors come from a male donor with early-stage non-small cell lung cancer.

On this clonotype itself: This beta chain slipped into a library made for alpha chains as a stray read, so its size is not meaningful. The chain employs TRBV29-1 and TRBJ2-4, with D possibly TRBD1 on 6 matching bases. Germline V gene data show CDR1 as SQVTM and CDR2 as ANQGSEA. Trimming stripped 4 bases from V and 4 bases from J, with 14 bases between. This CDR3 spans 14 amino acids. DNA of the CDR3: TGCAGCGTTGGATCGGGGACAATGAAAAACATTCAGTACTTC. This translates into CSVGSGTMKNIQYF.

This clonotype has just a few counts. The library was built for alpha chains, so this beta chain is an off-target read and its size means little. The chain employs TRBV4-1 and TRBJ2-2; either TRBD1 or TRBD2 may supply D (7 bases each). Trimming shortened V by 5 bases and J by 6 bases, and 28 bases separated the two germline ends. The CDR3 consists of 19 residues. Germline V gene sequence: CDR1 MGHRA, CDR2 YSYEKL. In DNA form, the CDR3 reads TGCGCCAGCAGCAAAAAATCCCAAGGGGGCGCGGGAGAACCCGGGGAGCTGTTTTTT. It is translated as CASSKKSQGGAGEPGELFF.

By sample share, this clonotype is medium-sized (0.01 to 0.1%). This beta chain appears as a stray read in a library generated for alpha chains; its size is not informative. The chain has TRBV25-1 and TRBJ1-1; 10 positions agree with TRBD1. This CDR3 comprises 11 residues. Looked up from germline, CDR1 is MGHDK and CDR2 is SYGVNS. V lost 3 bases, J lost 13 bases, and 2 bases stayed unmatched. The CDR3 nucleotides are TGTGCCAGCAGTGATGGGACAGGGGATTTCTTT. Its protein is CASSDGTGDFF.

This clonotype was recorded many times. Little can be read into the size of this beta chain, an off-target read in a library designed for alpha chains. This sequence joins TRBV29-1 and TRBJ1-1; D might be TRBD1 (6 bases). Germline CDR1 SQVTM, CDR2 ANQGSEA. The CDR3 consists of 14 residues. Trimming cost V 4 bases and J 4 bases, with 16 bases left between them. This chain's CDR3 is CSVVDGRGGTEAFF. CDR3 bases: TGCAGCGTTGTGGACGGCAGGGGAGGCACTGAAGCTTTCTTT.

Ten or more counts support this clonotype. Found in a library prepared for alpha chains, this beta chain is an off-target read, and its abundance has little meaning. The rearrangement joins TRBV28 to TRBJ2-7; 8 bases align to TRBD1. Trimming removed 6 bases from V and 2 bases from J; junction bases left unmatched: 9. Germline lookup yields CDR1 MDHEN and CDR2 SYDVKM. The CDR3 loop spans 15 amino acids. Here the CDR3 DNA reads TGTGCCAGCAGATCCGCAGGGGGCGGAACCTACGAGCAGTACTTC. Translation gives CASRSAGGGTYEQYF.

This clonotype was counted ten times or more. This beta chain appears as a stray read in a library generated for alpha chains; its size is not informative. J is TRBJ2-2 and V is TRBV28; D gene unclear. The CDR3 has 13 amino acids. Germline loops: CDR1 MDHEN, CDR2 SYDVKM. Trimming took 3 bases from V and 4 from J, leaving 6 bases between them. The CDR3 is CASSFQATGELFF. The CDR3 nucleotides read TGTGCCAGCAGTTTCCAAGCCACCGGGGAGCTGTTTTTT.

In its sample, this clonotype ranks as medium-sized (0.01 to 0.1%). The library was designed around alpha chains, so this beta chain is a stray read whose abundance carries little weight. The chain combines TRBV12-3 or TRBV12-4 with TRBJ2-1, with D unresolved. Trimming left V 2 bases short and J 5 bases short, with 10 bases between. The CDR3 has 14 residues. For the CDR3, the DNA is TGTGCCAGCAGTTTAACGGGTGACCACAATGAGCAGTTCTTC. Protein: CASSLTGDHNEQFF.

This clonotype was recorded many times. In a library made to pick up alpha chains, this beta chain is a stray read with a size that means little. J is TRBJ1-6 and V is TRBV11-2; no definite D call. The germline V gene has CDR1 SGHAT and CDR2 FQNNGV. V was cut by 3 bases and J by 4 bases, with 7 bases left in between. The CDR3 runs to 14 residues. Here the CDR3 reads CASSLYVYNSPLHF. For the CDR3, the DNA is TGTGCCAGCAGCTTGTACGTGTATAATTCACCCCTCCACTTT.

The sample holds many counts of this clonotype. A library prepared for alpha chains yielded this beta chain as an off-target read; its size is of little meaning. The chain's CDR3 is CASSYRGLAGGRYNEQFF. The CDR3 DNA reads TGTGCCAGCAGTTACAGGGGACTAGCGGGGGGGCGTTACAATGAGCAGTTCTTC. The chain combines TRBV6-5 with TRBJ2-1; 16 nucleotides match TRBD2. Per germline, CDR1 MNHEY and CDR2 SVGAGI. V dropped 2 bases and J dropped 4; count of bases not matched to a gene: 5. The CDR3 runs to 18 residues.

By share of the sample, this clonotype is medium-sized (0.01 to 0.1%). This beta chain was picked up by a library intended for alpha chains and is off target, so its count carries little meaning. V gene TRBV7-6 combines with J gene TRBJ1-6; D is possibly TRBD1 (5 bases). CDR1 is SGHVS, CDR2 FNYEAQ, per germline. The CDR3 has 15 amino acids. V shed 5 bases and J shed 8 bases, with 16 bases lying between them. For the CDR3, the DNA is TGTGCCAGCAGCCCCCGAACAGGAGGACATTCACCCCTCCACTTT. Translated, it gives CASSPRTGGHSPLHF.

Concerning this clonotype: This may be a read error: a much more frequent sequence differs by one nucleotide. Within a library made for alpha chains, this beta chain is off target, and its count is uninformative. The V and J genes are TRBV9 and TRBJ1-4; D might be TRBD1 (5 bases). V was clipped by 0 bases and J by 10 bases, with 19 bases between them. The CDR3 covers 16 residues. CDR1 is SGDLS and CDR2 is YYNGEE in the germline V gene. This chain's CDR3 is CASSVGDPQGDGKLFF. In DNA, the CDR3 is TGTGCCAGCAGCGTAGGAGACCCCCAGGGAGATGGAAAACTGTTTTTT. Variable domain in full (rest from reference TRBV9 and TRBJ1-4): DSGVTQTPKHLITATGQRVTLRCSPRSGDLSVYWYQQSLDQGLQFLIQYYNGEERAKGNILERFSAQQFPDLHSELNLSSLELGDSALYFCASSVGDPQGDGKLFFGSGTQLSVL.

This clonotype has a count of ten or more. This beta chain lies outside the target of a library built for alpha chains; its clone size means little. The V and J genes are TRBV27 and TRBJ2-1, with D maybe TRBD2 (6 bases). Germline V gene data show CDR1 as MNHEY and CDR2 as SMNVEV (reference sequence). V lost 1 base and J 13 bases, leaving 20 bases between the germline ends. The length of the CDR3 is 15 residues. CDR3 region: CASSLCQRGDCTQFF. The CDR3 nucleotides are TGTGCCAGCAGTTTATGTCAACGAGGGGACTGCACTCAGTTCTTC.

By share, this clonotype ranks as medium-sized (0.01 to 0.1%). Being off target in a library aimed at alpha chains, this beta chain has a size of little meaning. The chain is built from TRBV11-2 and TRBJ2-7; perhaps TRBD2 as D (6 bases). CDR3 length: 15 amino acids. V was clipped by 1 base and J by 6 bases, with 16 bases between them. Germline V gene lookup returns CDR1 SGHAT and CDR2 FQNNGV. DNA for the CDR3: TGTGCCAGCAGCTTAGCCGGGGCGAGGGGACTCGAGCAGTACTTC. Protein: CASSLAGARGLEQYF.

The sample holds many counts of this clonotype. Because this beta chain is a stray read in a library intended to capture alpha chains, its abundance should not be given much weight. The chain couples TRBV3-1 to TRBJ2-4; unclear D gene. The V end was cut by 0 bases, the J end by 0 bases, with 6 bases between. The germline V gene has CDR1 LGHDT and CDR2 YNNKEL (reference sequence). This CDR3 is 15 amino acids long. The DNA for the CDR3 is TGTGCCAGCAGCCAAGATACGACAGCCAAAAACATTCAGTACTTC. This codes for CASSQDTTAKNIQYF.